This TCR beta chain is drawn from a study of T cells in Graves' hyperthyroidism and ophthalmopathy. Germline assignment: CDR1 GTSNPN and CDR2 SVGIG (reference sequence). The length of the CDR3 is 16 residues. V was clipped by 4 bases and J by 4 bases; unmatched bases: 13. TCR beta CDR3 region amplification was performed from RNA transcripts. HTBI primers were the set used in a first-round RT-PCR of the TCR CDR3. TCRdb fed the multiplex PCR reads into MiXCR, producing one record per CDR3 protein. Of around 300,000 distinct CDR3 sequences detected, approximately 21% appear once; the ten largest clones hold about 60%.

The chain uses TRBV30 and TRBJ2-1; 7 bases agree with TRBD2. The source material was blood. The clonotype originates from a man under 40 with Graves' ophthalmopathy. DNA for the CDR3: TGTGCCTGGACCCCGCTCCCCCTAGCGGCTTACAATGAGCAGTTCTTC. Its translation is CAWTPLPLAAYNEQFF.